This TCR beta chain was observed in a study of blood T cell repertoires in COVID-19. Study background: From the United States, Italy and Spain came samples of acute and convalescent COVID-19. PBMCs, B-cell-depleted T cells, or T cells provided the cDNA or gDNA that made up the material.

Authors' processing steps: Amplification of reference gene primers provided the estimated nucleated cell counts. TCRdb's table, derived via immunoSEQ multiplex PCR, lists solely in-frame clones and lacks some. That table is the source of V, J and clone size, and D and trimming were worked out from the DNA. The table records 350,000 or so clones, over 70% of them present only once. In its sample, this clone was seen a few times. Material for sequencing was peripheral blood. The sequence was obtained from a man aged 30 to 45 with active or convalescent COVID-19.

CDR3 sequence reads: CASSPQGALYGYTF. Here the CDR3 DNA reads TGTGCCAGCAGCCCGCAGGGGGCCCTCTATGGCTACACCTTC. J is TRBJ1-2 and V is TRBV7-8; 8 bases fit TRBD1. Trimming cost V 5 bases and J 4 bases; bases outside gene matches: 6. The CDR3 contains 14 residues. Germline V gene lookup returns CDR1 SGHVS and CDR2 FQNEAQ.